This T cell receptor beta chain came from a study of control samples from healthy donors and cancer patients. Sequencing was performed with immunoSEQ multiplex PCR; in TCRdb, only in-frame clones are kept and a portion is missing. The sample yields roughly 130,000 clones, about 92% seen once. V was clipped by 4 bases and J by 4 bases; unmatched bases: 9. Germline CDR1 reads MGHRA; CDR2 reads YSYEKL. The CDR3 contains 15 residues. Sample: PBMCs. The J gene is TRBJ1-2, the V gene TRBV4-1; TRBD1 aligns across 7 bases. This sequence originates from a man aged 50 to 59 with head and neck cancer. CDR3 sequence: CASSLPGGGRYGYTF. The CDR3 DNA reads TGCGCCAGCAGCCTGCCAGGGGGGGGACGCTATGGCTACACCTTC.